The present entry profiles one TCR beta chain with its context. It has no known antigen specificity. No base-level quality is on record; no much larger clone is a single base apart. This sample is drawn from a study of lymphopenia after photon versus proton radiotherapy (dated by TCRdb to between 2018 and 2021). Background on the whole study: The immunological effects of photon versus proton radiation therapy were compared in patients with gastrointestinal tumors who developed high-grade lymphopenia. A cohort of some 20 patients with gastrointestinal tumors who received either photon or proton therapy and subsequently developed lymphopenia was included. The goal of the study was to describe how the two radiation modalities differ in their effects on the immune system. Study-wide findings and limitations: Across the cohort, among patients who died, a greater drop in TCR diversity after the nadir was inversely correlated with overall survival time. After the lymphocyte count nadir, photon-treated repertoires showed oligoclonal expansion, especially of CD8+ Temra cells, which drove the drop in diversity. The survival association was assessed only in patients who died, and better survival with proton therapy was presented by the authors as a possibility rather than a demonstrated result. During treatment, patients who received photon therapy lost naive T cells and TCR diversity and gained effector/memory populations, whereas patients who received proton therapy remained relatively stable.

Libraries were made using the immunoSEQ multiplex PCR assay. Deep sequencing of rearranged TCR beta loci, alongside multiparametric flow cytometry, was used to profile T cell repertoires. In its TCRdb copy, this immuneACCESS table keeps in-frame sequences only and misses some clones. Where compared with another copy, unresolved V genes explain less than half of these, and the others have no known cause. This sample is represented by under 70,000 clones; roughly 90% of them were singletons. Jointly, the top ten make up over 2% of the sample. At the junction V is shortened by 6 bases and J by 3 bases; bases outside the gene matches: 9. The cysteine opens and the phenylalanine closes a CDR3 of 15 amino acids. The only DNA kept is the CDR3, 45 bases in frame from the first base. CDR1 SGHRS and CDR2 YFSETQ are derived from the germline V gene.

The TCR originated in a middle-aged woman with cholangiocarcinoma. The sample consisted of peripheral blood, taken from a patient treated with photon-based radiotherapy. The rearranged chain carries TRBV5-1 and TRBJ2-7, and 10 junctional nucleotides match TRBD2. DNA sequence: TGCGCCAGCACCCCAGGGCCTAGCGGGAGCTACGAGCAGTACTTC. Translated, this gives CASTPGPSGSYEQYF.